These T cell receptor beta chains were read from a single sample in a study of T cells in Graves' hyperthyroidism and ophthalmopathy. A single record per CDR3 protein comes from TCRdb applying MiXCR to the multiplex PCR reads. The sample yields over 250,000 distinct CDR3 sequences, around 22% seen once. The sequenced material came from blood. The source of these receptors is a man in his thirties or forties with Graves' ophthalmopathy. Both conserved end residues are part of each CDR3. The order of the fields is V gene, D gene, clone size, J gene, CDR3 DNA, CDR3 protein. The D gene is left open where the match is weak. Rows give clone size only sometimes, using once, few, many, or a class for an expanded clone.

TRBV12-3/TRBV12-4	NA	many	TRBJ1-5	TGTGCCAGCAGTTTAGCCAGGGCGGGTCAGCCCCAGCATTTT	CASSLARAGQPQHF
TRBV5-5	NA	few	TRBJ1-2	TGTGCCAGCAGCTTATTTGACAGGTCCCTTAACTATGGCTACACCTTC	CASSLFDRSLNYGYTF
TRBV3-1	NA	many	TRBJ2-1	TGTGCCAGCAGCCAAACTATGGGCTACAATGAGCAGTTCTTC	CASSQTMGYNEQFF
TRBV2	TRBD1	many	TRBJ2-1	TGTGCCAGCAGTGAACAGGGACAGGGTTTCATCGGTGAGCAGTTCTTC	CASSEQGQGFIGEQFF
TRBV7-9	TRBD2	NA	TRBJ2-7	TGTGCCAGCAGCGCGGGACTAGTGGATGGGGAGCAGTACTTC	CASSAGLVDGEQYF
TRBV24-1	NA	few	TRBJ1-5	TGTGCCACCAGTGATTTGTTGAGCTCTCAGCCCCAGCATTTT	CATSDLLSSQPQHF
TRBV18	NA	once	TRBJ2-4	TGTGCCAGCTCACCCGGGTATGCGGGAGCCAAAAACATTCAGTACTTC	CASSPGYAGAKNIQYF
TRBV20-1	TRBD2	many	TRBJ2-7	TGCAGTGCTTTGATGACTAGCGGGAGGGCCTACGAGCAGTACTTC	CSALMTSGRAYEQYF
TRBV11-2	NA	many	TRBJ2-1	TGTGCCAGCAGCTTAATGGGACTTTCTTCCTACAATGAGCAGTTCTTC	CASSLMGLSSYNEQFF
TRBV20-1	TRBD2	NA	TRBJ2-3	TGCAGTGTCAGGGCTAGCGGGAGTTTGGGTACGCAGTATTTT	CSVRASGSLGTQYF
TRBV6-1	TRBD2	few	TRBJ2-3	TGTGCCAGCAGACGGACTAGCGGGGGGGGGGGGGATACGCAGTATTTT	CASRRTSGGGGDTQYF
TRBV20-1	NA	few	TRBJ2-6	TGCAGTGGGTTGAACGGGGCTGGGGCCAACGTCCTGACTTTC	CSGLNGAGANVLTF
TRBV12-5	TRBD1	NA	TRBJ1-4	TGTGCTAGTGGCTCCGGGACAGGAGGTGAAAAACTGTTTTTT	CASGSGTGGEKLFF
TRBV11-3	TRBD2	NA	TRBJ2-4	TGTGCCAGCAGCAAAGGGGAGGGTACCGCAGCCAAAAACATTCAGTACTTC	CASSKGEGTAAKNIQYF
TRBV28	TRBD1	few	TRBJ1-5	TGTGCCAGCAGTTGGACAGGGGGGCAGCCCCAGCATTTT	CASSWTGGQPQHF